This record concerns one TCR beta chain sequence. Trimming removed 3 bases at V and 3 bases at J, with 14 bases between. The CDR3 covers 16 residues. CDR1 and CDR2 from the germline V gene are LNHNV and YYDKDF (reference sequence). The data originate from a study of T cells in Graves' hyperthyroidism and ophthalmopathy. It was roughly 10 ml of fresh peripheral blood that supplied the PBMCs. Amplification of TCR beta CDR3 regions used RNA as the template. The TCR CDR3 was amplified in a first-round RT-PCR using the HTBI primer set. TCRdb analysed the multiplex PCR reads with MiXCR anew, one entry per CDR3 protein. The repertoire holds roughly 840,000 distinct CDR3 sequences, with 35% to 40% as singletons.

The chain is built from TRBV15 and TRBJ2-2; D is possibly TRBD1 or TRBD2 (5 bases each). Material: blood. This receptor was obtained from a man aged 18 to 29 with Graves' hyperthyroidism. The CDR3 DNA reads as TGTGCCACCAGCAGTCGGGACGCCGGGGACACCGGGGAGCTGTTTTTT. Its translation is CATSSRDAGDTGELFF.